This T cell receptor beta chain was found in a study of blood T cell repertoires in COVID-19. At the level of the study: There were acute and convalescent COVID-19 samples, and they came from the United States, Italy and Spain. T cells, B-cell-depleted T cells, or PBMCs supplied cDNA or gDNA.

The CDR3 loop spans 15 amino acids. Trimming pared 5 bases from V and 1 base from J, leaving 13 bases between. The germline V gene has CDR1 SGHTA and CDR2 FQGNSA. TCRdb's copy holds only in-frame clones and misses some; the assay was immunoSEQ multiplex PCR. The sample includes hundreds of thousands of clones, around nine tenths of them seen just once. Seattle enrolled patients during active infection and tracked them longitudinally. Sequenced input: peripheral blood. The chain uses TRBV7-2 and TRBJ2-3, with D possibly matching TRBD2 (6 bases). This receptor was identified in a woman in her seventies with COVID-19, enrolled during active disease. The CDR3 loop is CASSPLGLGTDTQYF. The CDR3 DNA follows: TGTGCCAGCAGCCCCCTGGGACTTGGCACAGATACGCAGTATTTT. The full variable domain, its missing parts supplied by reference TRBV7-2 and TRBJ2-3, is GAGVSQSPSNKVTEKGKDVELRCDPISGHTALYWYRQSLGQGLEFLIYFQGNSAPDKSGLPSDRFSAERTGGSVSTLTIQRTQQEDSAVYLCASSPLGLGTDTQYFGPGTRLTVL.